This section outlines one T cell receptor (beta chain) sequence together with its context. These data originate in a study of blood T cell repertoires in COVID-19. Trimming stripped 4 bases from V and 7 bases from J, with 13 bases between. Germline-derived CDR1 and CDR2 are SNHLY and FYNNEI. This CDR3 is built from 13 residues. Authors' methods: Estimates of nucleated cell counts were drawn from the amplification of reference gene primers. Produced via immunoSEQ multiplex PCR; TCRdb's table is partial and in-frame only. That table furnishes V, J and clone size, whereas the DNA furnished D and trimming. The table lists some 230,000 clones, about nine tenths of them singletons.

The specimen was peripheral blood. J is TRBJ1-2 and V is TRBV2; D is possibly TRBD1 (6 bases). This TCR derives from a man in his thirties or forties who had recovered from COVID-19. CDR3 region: CASSGLTGSGYTF. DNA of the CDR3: TGTGCCAGCAGTGGACTTACAGGGAGTGGCTACACCTTC.